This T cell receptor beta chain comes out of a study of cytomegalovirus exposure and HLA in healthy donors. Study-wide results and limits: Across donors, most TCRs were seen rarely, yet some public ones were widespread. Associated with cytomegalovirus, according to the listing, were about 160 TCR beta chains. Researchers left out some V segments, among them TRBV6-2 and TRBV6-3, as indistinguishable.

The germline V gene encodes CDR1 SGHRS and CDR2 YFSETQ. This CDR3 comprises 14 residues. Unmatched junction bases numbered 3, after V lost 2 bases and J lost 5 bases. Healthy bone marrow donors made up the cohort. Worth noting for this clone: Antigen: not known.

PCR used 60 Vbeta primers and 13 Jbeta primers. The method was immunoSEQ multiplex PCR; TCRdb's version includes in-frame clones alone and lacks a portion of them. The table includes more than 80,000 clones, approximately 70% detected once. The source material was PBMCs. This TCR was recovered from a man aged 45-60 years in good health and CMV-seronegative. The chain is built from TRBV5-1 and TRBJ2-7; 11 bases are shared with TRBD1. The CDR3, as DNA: TGCGCCAGCAGCTTCCGGGACAGGGGGAACGAGCAGTACTTC. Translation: CASSFRDRGNEQYF.